This T cell receptor (beta chain) was recorded in a study of CD8 T cells in ankylosing spondylitis. Study conclusions and caveats: A motif in TCR beta, a set of eight or nine highly homologous variants, appeared characteristic of ankylosing spondylitis blood. The study looked at matched synovial fluid samples from ankylosing spondylitis patients. Disease-linked clones were reported to be significantly enriched there.

The CDR3 is 16 residues long. In germline, CDR1 is SGHAT, CDR2 FQNNGV. The V end was cut by 0 bases, the J end by 2 bases, with 14 bases between. This clonotype was picked up a small number of times. Its specificity is unknown. TCRdb analysed the 5' RACE reads with MiXCR anew, one entry per CDR3 protein. This sample has a few hundred thousand distinct CDR3 sequences, with under 25% found just once. The chain carries TRBV11-2 and TRBJ2-7, with a weak D call TRBD2 (5 bases). Sequencing was carried out using blood, either unsorted or a sorted T cell fraction (not recorded which). This clonotype was obtained from a male donor with ankylosing spondylitis. CDR3 residues: CASSLDSGEVAYEQYF. CDR3 nucleotide sequence: TGTGCCAGCAGCTTAGATTCCGGGGAAGTAGCCTACGAGCAGTACTTC.